Below, one T cell receptor (beta chain) is given with its context. The antigen remains undetermined. This entry comes from a study of CD8+CD57+ T cells in acquired aplastic anemia. On the study more broadly: Quantities of DNA derived from sorted CD4+ and CD8+ cells averaged around 3 ug. Study-wide points: Patients and controls shared under 35 CD8+ CDR3 sequences, which appeared highly expressed in patients and within their immunodominant clones. Controls and patients did not differ significantly in CD8+ Simpson's diversity.

V was clipped by 5 bases and J by 7 bases, with 8 bases between them. The CDR3 has 11 amino acids. Germline CDR1 SEHNR, CDR2 FQNEAQ (reference sequence). Profiling that covered TCR beta VDJ and CDR3 relied on genomic DNA as its template. TCRdb processed the reads anew with MiXCR; each CDR3 protein has one entry. This table has some 210,000 distinct CDR3 sequences, about 59% appearing once. Sequenced sample: sorted CD4+, CD8+, or CD8+CD57+ T cells (not recorded which) from PBMCs. The gene calls are TRBV7-9 and TRBJ1-1, with D unclear. The origin of this receptor is a human donor in good health. CDR3 bases: TGTGCCAGCAGCCGAAGTATTGAAGCTTTCTTT. Translating gives CASSRSIEAFF.